The 14 T cell receptor beta chains below all came from one sample that was sequenced in a study of OX40 agonist ivuxolimab in advanced cancers. The protocol was immunoSEQ multiplex PCR, while the TCRdb copy is restricted to in-frame clones and leaves out a portion. This table has some 72,000 clones, about nine tenths appearing once. The starting material was CD4+ or CD8+ T cells sorted from blood, obtained in a trial of the OX40 agonist ivuxolimab. Receptors originate from an adult with an advanced solid tumor such as melanoma, head and neck, liver or kidney cancer.

The chain combines TRBV11-2 with TRBJ1-2, with D perhaps matching TRBD1 (5 bases). Germline V gives CDR1 SGHAT, CDR2 FQNNGV. V lost 2 bases, J lost 0 bases, and 16 bases lay in between. The CDR3 has 17 amino acids. The CDR3, as DNA: TGTGCCAGCAGCTTATGGGGCGGGGACCACCCTAACTATGGCTACACCTTC. Its translation is CASSLWGGDHPNYGYTF.

The chain has TRBV27 and TRBJ2-7, with 8 bases identical to TRBD1. Losses at the gene ends were 3 bases for V and 2 bases for J; bases not matched to a gene: 3. The germline gives CDR1 MNHEY, CDR2 SMNVEV (reference sequence). The CDR3 consists of 14 residues. The CDR3 here is CASSFQGAAYEQYF. The CDR3 bases are TGTGCCAGCAGTTTCCAGGGGGCCGCCTACGAGCAGTACTTC.

The chain uses TRBV27 and TRBJ2-1; TRBD2 is a possible D gene (6 bases). The V end was cut by 5 bases, the J end by 4 bases, with 15 bases between. CDR1 is MNHEY and CDR2 is SMNVEV in the germline V gene (reference sequence). CDR3 length equals 15 residues. CDR3 sequence: CASSIPGLLYNEQFF. The CDR3 DNA reads TGTGCCAGCAGTATTCCGGGACTCTTATACAATGAGCAGTTCTTC.

DNA for the CDR3: TGCGCCAGCAGCCAAGACAACCCGACTAGCGGGGACCCGAACACCGGGGAGCTGTTTTTT. The encoded protein is CASSQDNPTSGDPNTGELFF. This rearrangement joins TRBV4-3 to TRBJ2-2; 11 nucleotides agree with TRBD2. Germline CDR1 is LGHNA and CDR2 is YSLEER. The J segment lost 0 bases and the V segment lost 0 bases, leaving 9 bases of the junction unmatched. The CDR3 extends over 20 amino acids.

This chain links TRBV5-1 with TRBJ2-5; D not resolved. This CDR3 spans 14 amino acids. The germline V gene encodes CDR1 SGHRS and CDR2 YFSETQ. Trimming stripped 4 bases from V and 3 bases from J, with 13 bases between. This CDR3 reads CASSQANTKETQYF. The CDR3 DNA reads as TGCGCCAGCAGCCAAGCTAACACCAAAGAGACCCAGTACTTC.

This chain connects TRBV4-1 to TRBJ2-3, with a possible D match to TRBD2 (6 bases). The CDR3 sequence is 15 residues long. Between the trimmed V and J ends, which lost 1 base and 1 base, there was a span of 9 bases. The V gene's germline CDR1 is MGHRA and CDR2 YSYEKL. This chain's CDR3 is CASSQVGGGTDTQYF. The CDR3 coding sequence is TGCGCCAGCAGCCAAGTCGGGGGAGGCACAGATACGCAGTATTTT.

The chain uses TRBV15 and TRBJ1-4; D gene uncertain. Trimming removed 4 bases at V and 8 bases at J, with 14 bases between. From germline, CDR1 is LNHNV and CDR2 YYDKDF (reference sequence). The CDR3 sequence is 14 residues long. The CDR3 loop is CATSTIGVAEKLFF. DNA of the CDR3: TGTGCCACCAGCACTATCGGGGTGGCAGAAAAACTGTTTTTT.

The chain joins TRBV13 to TRBJ2-1; 8 bases line up with TRBD2. Germline assignment: CDR1 PRHDT and CDR2 FYEKMQ (reference sequence). This CDR3 has 23 residues. V lost 4 bases, J lost 8 bases, and 34 bases stayed unmatched. As DNA, the CDR3 is TGTGCCAGCAGCTGGGACGGAAGCCCTAGCGGGTTCTCCTGGCGGGGCGTCCCTGATGAGCAGTTCTTC. Protein: CASSWDGSPSGFSWRGVPDEQFF.

This clone was detected a few times. The V gene is TRBV11-2, the J gene TRBJ2-7; TRBD2 aligns across 13 bases. Germline CDR1 and CDR2: SGHAT and FQNNGV. The trim removed 5 bases at V and 1 base at J, leaving 2 bases unmatched. The CDR3 consists of 15 residues. The CDR3 DNA reads TGTGCCAGCAGCCCGGGACTAGCGGGGTCCTACGAGCAGTACTTC. Translated, it gives CASSPGLAGSYEQYF. The full variable domain, rest sourced from reference TRBV11-2 and TRBJ2-7, is EAGVAQSPRYKIIEKRQSVAFWCNPISGHATLYWYQQILGQGPKLLIQFQNNGVVDDSQLPKDRFSAERLKGVDSTLKIQPAKLEDSAVYLCASSPGLAGSYEQYFGPGTRLTVT.

The CDR3 DNA reads TGTGCCAGCAGCTTACAGGGGATCACTGAAGCTTTCTTT. Its translation: CASSLQGITEAFF. The chain combines TRBV7-9 with TRBJ1-1, with D possibly matching TRBD1 (6 bases). CDR3 length equals 13 residues. The ends were cut back, 2 bases at V and 4 bases at J, with 8 bases in the middle. Germline CDR1 SEHNR, CDR2 FQNEAQ (reference sequence).

V is TRBV27 and J is TRBJ1-4; no clear D. Germline V gives CDR1 MNHEY, CDR2 SMNVEV (reference sequence). The CDR3 loop spans 15 amino acids. V shed 3 bases and J shed 3 bases, with 11 bases lying between them. The CDR3 sequence is CASSFLGSPNEKLFF. DNA of the CDR3: TGTGCCAGCAGTTTCTTGGGCAGCCCTAATGAAAAACTGTTTTTT.

The chain couples TRBV27 to TRBJ2-7, with TRBD1 as a possible D gene (6 bases). Germline values: CDR1 MNHEY, CDR2 SMNVEV (reference sequence). CDR3 length equals 17 residues. Between the trimmed V and J ends, which lost 0 bases and 3 bases, there was a span of 18 bases. CDR3 protein: CASSLSMWNRDGYEQYF. The CDR3, as DNA: TGTGCCAGCAGTTTATCAATGTGGAACAGGGATGGCTACGAGCAGTACTTC.

The chain has TRBV7-2 and TRBJ1-2; maybe TRBD1 (5 bases). Germline lookup yields CDR1 SGHTA and CDR2 FQGNSA. V was pared by 2 bases and J by 4 bases, with 17 bases between. The CDR3 is made up of 16 amino acids. CDR3 bases: TGTGCCAGCAGCTTATTCTCCGAGGGGAGTGGCTATGGCTACACCTTC. Translation gives CASSLFSEGSGYGYTF. Using reference TRBV7-2 and TRBJ1-2 for the parts outside the CDR3, the full variable domain is GAGVSQSPSNKVTEKGKDVELRCDPISGHTALYWYRQSLGQGLEFLIYFQGNSAPDKSGLPSDRFSAERTGGSVSTLTIQRTQQEDSAVYLCASSLFSEGSGYGYTFGSGTRLTVV.

The J gene is TRBJ1-6, the V gene TRBV11-2; D uncertain. Germline-derived CDR1 and CDR2 are SGHAT and FQNNGV. The CDR3 runs to 15 residues. Trimming left V 6 bases short and J 9 bases short, with 18 bases between. CDR3 sequence reads: CASSFLVGGGSPLHF. The CDR3 DNA is TGTGCCAGCAGTTTCCTCGTGGGCGGAGGTTCACCCCTCCACTTT.